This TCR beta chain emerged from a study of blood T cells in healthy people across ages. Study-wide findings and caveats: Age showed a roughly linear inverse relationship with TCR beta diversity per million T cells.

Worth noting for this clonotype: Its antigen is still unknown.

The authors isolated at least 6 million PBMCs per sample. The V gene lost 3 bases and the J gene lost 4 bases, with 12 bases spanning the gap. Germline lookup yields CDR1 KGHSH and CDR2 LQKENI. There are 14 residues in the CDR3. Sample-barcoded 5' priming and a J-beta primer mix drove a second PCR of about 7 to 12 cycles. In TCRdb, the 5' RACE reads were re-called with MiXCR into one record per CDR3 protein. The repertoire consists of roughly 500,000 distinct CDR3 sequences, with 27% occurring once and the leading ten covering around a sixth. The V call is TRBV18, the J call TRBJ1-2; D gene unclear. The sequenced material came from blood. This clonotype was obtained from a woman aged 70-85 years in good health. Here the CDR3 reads CASSPSRVVYGYTF. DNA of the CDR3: TGTGCCAGCTCACCGTCGAGGGTCGTCTATGGCTACACCTTC.